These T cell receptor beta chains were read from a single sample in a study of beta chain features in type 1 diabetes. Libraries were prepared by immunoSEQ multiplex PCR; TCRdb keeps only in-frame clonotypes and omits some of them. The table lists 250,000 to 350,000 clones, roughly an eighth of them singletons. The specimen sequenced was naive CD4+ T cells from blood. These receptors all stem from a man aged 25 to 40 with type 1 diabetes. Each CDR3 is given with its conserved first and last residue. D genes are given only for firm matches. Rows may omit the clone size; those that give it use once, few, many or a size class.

cdr3_aa: CASSLMAVTGSSGANVLTF
cdr3_nt: TGTGCCAGCAGCTTAATGGCAGTTACAGGAAGCTCTGGGGCCAACGTCCTGACTTTC
j_call: TRBJ2-6
v_call: TRBV7-2
clone_size: few
d_call: NA

cdr3_aa: CASSFLRDSYYNEQFF
cdr3_nt: TGTGCCAGCAGCTTCCTCAGGGACTCGTACTACAATGAGCAGTTCTTC
j_call: TRBJ2-1
v_call: TRBV7-9
clone_size: few
d_call: NA

cdr3_aa: CASSPFDRWCGGTGDTQYF
cdr3_nt: TGTGCCAGCAGCCCCTTTGATCGGTGGTGTGGCGGGACAGGAGATACGCAGTATTTT
j_call: TRBJ2-3
v_call: TRBV21-1
clone_size: few
d_call: NA

cdr3_aa: CASSPYRVTGELFF
cdr3_nt: TGTGCCAGCTCACCATACAGGGTCACCGGGGAGCTGTTTTTT
j_call: TRBJ2-2
v_call: TRBV18
clone_size: NA
d_call: NA

cdr3_aa: CASSTQGANTEAFF
cdr3_nt: TGTGCCAGCAGCACGCAGGGCGCGAACACTGAAGCTTTCTTT
j_call: TRBJ1-1
v_call: TRBV7-9
clone_size: NA
d_call: NA

cdr3_aa: CATNRDSLFEAFF
cdr3_nt: TGTGCTACCAACCGGGACAGCCTTTTCGAAGCTTTCTTT
j_call: TRBJ1-1
v_call: TRBV2
clone_size: NA
d_call: TRBD1

cdr3_aa: CATSRDDINEQYF
cdr3_nt: TGTGCCACCAGCAGAGATGACATAAACGAGCAGTACTTC
j_call: TRBJ2-7
v_call: TRBV15
clone_size: NA
d_call: NA

cdr3_aa: CASRWTGVSNQPQHF
cdr3_nt: TGTGCCAGCAGATGGACAGGGGTAAGCAATCAGCCCCAGCATTTT
j_call: TRBJ1-5
v_call: TRBV6-6
clone_size: NA
d_call: TRBD1

cdr3_aa: CASSWGGDGYNEQFF
cdr3_nt: TGCGCCAGCAGCTGGGGGGGAGATGGTTACAATGAGCAGTTCTTC
j_call: TRBJ2-1
v_call: TRBV5-1
clone_size: few
d_call: TRBD2

cdr3_aa: CASSLSIYGYTF
cdr3_nt: TGTGCCAGCAGCCTATCTATCTATGGCTACACCTTC
j_call: TRBJ1-2
v_call: TRBV14
clone_size: NA
d_call: NA

cdr3_aa: CASSAPPTSGYEQFF
cdr3_nt: TGTGCCAGCAGCGCCCCCCCGACTAGCGGCTATGAGCAGTTCTTC
j_call: TRBJ2-1
v_call: TRBV7-9
clone_size: few
d_call: TRBD2

cdr3_aa: CASSRYLAGGDTQYF
cdr3_nt: TGTGCCAGCAGCCGTTACTTAGCGGGGGGAGATACGCAGTATTTT
j_call: TRBJ2-3
v_call: TRBV28
clone_size: NA
d_call: TRBD2

cdr3_aa: CATSLDSVSGNTIYF
cdr3_nt: TGTGCCACCAGCCTAGACAGCGTCTCTGGAAACACCATATATTTT
j_call: TRBJ1-3
v_call: TRBV15
clone_size: few
d_call: NA

cdr3_aa: CASSRALNTEAFF
cdr3_nt: TGTGCCAGTTCGCGGGCGCTGAACACTGAAGCTTTCTTT
j_call: TRBJ1-1
v_call: TRBV6-4
clone_size: few
d_call: NA

cdr3_aa: CASSSTGVREQFF
cdr3_nt: TGTGCCAGCAGCTCTACAGGGGTGCGGGAGCAGTTCTTC
j_call: TRBJ2-1
v_call: TRBV7-3
clone_size: few
d_call: TRBD1

cdr3_aa: CASSKDMNTEAFF
cdr3_nt: TGTGCCAGCAGCAAGGACATGAACACTGAAGCTTTCTTT
j_call: TRBJ1-1
v_call: TRBV9
clone_size: NA
d_call: NA

cdr3_aa: CASRKRTEDYEQYF
cdr3_nt: TGCGCCAGCCGAAAACGGACAGAAGACTACGAGCAGTACTTC
j_call: TRBJ2-7
v_call: TRBV5-1
clone_size: NA
d_call: NA

cdr3_aa: CAWSRPGTYSNQPQHF
cdr3_nt: TGTGCCTGGAGTAGGCCCGGGACATATAGCAATCAGCCCCAGCATTTT
j_call: TRBJ1-5
v_call: TRBV30
clone_size: once
d_call: NA

cdr3_aa: CASSQGTSGRNEQFF
cdr3_nt: TGTGCCAGCAGCCAAGGGACTAGCGGGAGAAATGAGCAGTTCTTC
j_call: TRBJ2-1
v_call: TRBV7-3
clone_size: NA
d_call: TRBD2

cdr3_aa: CASSPQGAYGARGYTF
cdr3_nt: TGCGCCAGCAGCCCACAGGGGGCTTATGGAGCTAGGGGCTACACCTTC
j_call: TRBJ1-2
v_call: TRBV4-1
clone_size: NA
d_call: TRBD1

cdr3_aa: CASSPWTASNQPQHF
cdr3_nt: TGTGCCAGCAGTCCATGGACAGCTAGCAATCAGCCCCAGCATTTT
j_call: TRBJ1-5
v_call: TRBV28
clone_size: few
d_call: NA

cdr3_aa: CASKNGDSTGNTEAFF
cdr3_nt: TGTGCCAGCAAGAATGGTGACTCTACAGGGAACACTGAAGCTTTCTTT
j_call: TRBJ1-1
v_call: TRBV28
clone_size: NA
d_call: NA

cdr3_aa: CASSSTQGASNQPQHF
cdr3_nt: TGTGCCAGCAGCTCGACACAGGGGGCTTCCAATCAGCCCCAGCATTTT
j_call: TRBJ1-5
v_call: TRBV7-9
clone_size: few
d_call: TRBD1

cdr3_aa: CASSFGQGSYEQYF
cdr3_nt: TGTGCCAGCAGCTTTGGACAGGGGTCCTACGAGCAGTACTTC
j_call: TRBJ2-7
v_call: TRBV7-9
clone_size: NA
d_call: TRBD1

cdr3_aa: CASRNRDGSSGELFF
cdr3_nt: TGTGCCAGCAGGAACAGGGACGGATCCAGCGGGGAGCTGTTTTTT
j_call: TRBJ2-2
v_call: TRBV6-5
clone_size: NA
d_call: NA

cdr3_aa: CASSLVGVYEQYF
cdr3_nt: TGTGCCAGCAGCTTAGTTGGAGTCTACGAGCAGTACTTC
j_call: TRBJ2-7
v_call: TRBV7-2
clone_size: few
d_call: NA

cdr3_aa: CASSQVRGRRYNEQFF
cdr3_nt: TGTGCCAGCAGCCAAGTGAGGGGGAGACGCTACAATGAGCAGTTCTTC
j_call: TRBJ2-1
v_call: TRBV14
clone_size: few
d_call: NA

cdr3_aa: CASSLEGQGYTGYEQYF
cdr3_nt: TGTGCCAGCAGCTTAGAAGGACAGGGGTACACGGGGTACGAGCAGTACTTC
j_call: TRBJ2-7
v_call: TRBV7-3
clone_size: few
d_call: TRBD1

cdr3_aa: CASSYDREAQPQHF
cdr3_nt: TGTGCCAGCTCATACGACAGGGAGGCTCAGCCCCAGCATTTT
j_call: TRBJ1-5
v_call: TRBV18
clone_size: NA
d_call: TRBD1

cdr3_aa: CASSISGSSGNEQYF
cdr3_nt: TGTGCCAGCAGCATTAGCGGGAGTTCTGGAAACGAGCAGTACTTC
j_call: TRBJ2-7
v_call: TRBV9
clone_size: few
d_call: TRBD2

cdr3_aa: CATSGPQGRHEKLFF
cdr3_nt: TGTGCCACCAGCGGACCCCAGGGGCGACATGAAAAACTGTTTTTT
j_call: TRBJ1-4
v_call: TRBV15
clone_size: NA
d_call: NA

cdr3_aa: CSARVRVGYTF
cdr3_nt: TGCAGTGCTAGAGTACGGGTTGGCTACACCTTC
j_call: TRBJ1-2
v_call: TRBV20-1
clone_size: few
d_call: NA

cdr3_aa: CASSPLTTTNEQFF
cdr3_nt: TGTGCCAGCAGTCCCCTGACTACTACCAATGAGCAGTTCTTC
j_call: TRBJ2-1
v_call: TRBV25-1
clone_size: few
d_call: NA

cdr3_aa: CASSRRRDSYEQYF
cdr3_nt: TGTGCCAGCAGTCGTAGACGGGACTCCTACGAGCAGTACTTC
j_call: TRBJ2-7
v_call: TRBV27
clone_size: few
d_call: NA

cdr3_aa: CATSRDRVYEQYF
cdr3_nt: TGTGCCACCAGCAGAGACAGGGTCTACGAGCAGTACTTC
j_call: TRBJ2-7
v_call: TRBV15
clone_size: few
d_call: NA

cdr3_aa: CASSFSTGYEQYF
cdr3_nt: TGTGCCAGCAGCTTCTCGACAGGGTACGAGCAGTACTTC
j_call: TRBJ2-7
v_call: TRBV7-9
clone_size: few
d_call: TRBD1

cdr3_aa: CASSQDLGHVGGRTEAFF
cdr3_nt: TGCGCCAGCAGCCAAGATTTAGGGCACGTAGGGGGTAGGACTGAAGCTTTCTTT
j_call: TRBJ1-1
v_call: TRBV4-3
clone_size: NA
d_call: NA

cdr3_aa: CASSLGGGYGYTF
cdr3_nt: TGTGCCAGCAGTTTGGGGGGTGGCTATGGCTACACCTTC
j_call: TRBJ1-2
v_call: TRBV28
clone_size: NA
d_call: NA

cdr3_aa: CATSRVRRGSSYNEQFF
cdr3_nt: TGTGCCACCAGCAGAGTACGGCGCGGGAGCTCCTACAATGAGCAGTTCTTC
j_call: TRBJ2-1
v_call: TRBV15
clone_size: few
d_call: TRBD2

cdr3_aa: CSVAQANEKLFF
cdr3_nt: TGCAGCGTTGCCCAGGCAAATGAAAAACTGTTTTTT
j_call: TRBJ1-4
v_call: TRBV29-1
clone_size: few
d_call: NA

cdr3_aa: CASSQGVGTSGYEQYF
cdr3_nt: TGTGCCAGCAGCCAGGGAGTGGGGACTAGCGGATACGAGCAGTACTTC
j_call: TRBJ2-7
v_call: TRBV7-3
clone_size: few
d_call: TRBD2

cdr3_aa: CASSPSFQASGNTIYF
cdr3_nt: TGTGCCAGCTCACCATCATTCCAAGCCTCTGGAAACACCATATATTTT
j_call: TRBJ1-3
v_call: TRBV18
clone_size: few
d_call: NA

cdr3_aa: CASSWGTGGNQPQHF
cdr3_nt: TGTGCCAGCAGTTGGGGGACAGGGGGAAATCAGCCCCAGCATTTT
j_call: TRBJ1-5
v_call: TRBV6-5
clone_size: NA
d_call: TRBD1

cdr3_aa: CASSSRTGFSEQYF
cdr3_nt: TGTGCCAGCAGCTCCCGGACAGGGTTCTCCGAGCAGTACTTC
j_call: TRBJ2-7
v_call: TRBV14
clone_size: NA
d_call: TRBD1